What follows describes a single TCR beta chain. The antigen remains unidentified. This sample is part of a study of response to subunit inactivated influenza vaccine. Study-wide results and caveats: It was suggested by the authors that few new T cells are recruited by each seasonal influenza vaccination.

The germline gives CDR1 DFQATT, CDR2 SNEGSKA (reference sequence). The V end lost 3 bases, the J end lost 2 bases, and 5 bases lay between the germline ends. The CDR3 has 13 amino acids. TCRdb fed the RT-PCR reads into MiXCR, producing one record per CDR3 protein. The profile shows hundreds of thousands of distinct CDR3 sequences, roughly 18% of them singletons. This sequence originates from a man between 50 and 59 years old who received an inactivated influenza vaccine. Here the sequenced sample was PBMCs from blood, taken roughly 5 days after vaccination. The chain joins TRBV20-1 to TRBJ2-6, with D hard to call. CDR3 sequence reads: CSASSAGANVLTF. Here the CDR3 DNA reads TGCAGTGCTAGCAGTGCTGGGGCCAACGTCCTGACTTTC.